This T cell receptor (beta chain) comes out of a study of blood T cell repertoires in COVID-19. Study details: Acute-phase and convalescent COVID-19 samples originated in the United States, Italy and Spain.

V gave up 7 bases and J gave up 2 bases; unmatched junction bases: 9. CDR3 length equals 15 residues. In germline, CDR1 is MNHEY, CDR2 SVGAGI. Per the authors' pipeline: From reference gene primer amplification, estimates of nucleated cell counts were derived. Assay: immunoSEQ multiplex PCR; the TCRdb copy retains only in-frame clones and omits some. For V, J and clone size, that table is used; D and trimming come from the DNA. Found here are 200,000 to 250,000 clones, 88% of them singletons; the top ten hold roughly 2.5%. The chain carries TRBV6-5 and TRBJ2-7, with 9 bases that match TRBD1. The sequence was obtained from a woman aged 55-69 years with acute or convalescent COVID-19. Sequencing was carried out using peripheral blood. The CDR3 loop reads CASTPKRDRAYEQYF. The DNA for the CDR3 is TGTGCCAGCACCCCTAAGAGGGACAGGGCCTACGAGCAGTACTTC.